The 3 T cell receptor beta chains reported below all come from one sample, sequenced in a study of radiotherapy plus CTLA-4 blockade in lung cancer. The data were produced by immunoSEQ multiplex PCR, yet TCRdb's version contains in-frame clones alone and is incomplete. Counted here are about 47,000 clones, 70% to 80% occurring once; the ten biggest clones make up 8.3%. This sample comprised peripheral blood, obtained from a patient treated with radiotherapy plus ipilimumab. The receptors originated from a human donor with non-small cell lung cancer who had stable disease on radiotherapy plus ipilimumab.

V gene TRBV30 combines with J gene TRBJ2-1; D is possibly TRBD1 or TRBD2 (5 bases each). V was shortened by 2 bases and J by 7 bases, with 18 bases between the two germline ends. Looked up from germline, CDR1 is GTSNPN and CDR2 is SVGIG (reference sequence). This CDR3 has 15 amino acids. This CDR3 is CAWSYSTVGTNEQFF. The DNA of the CDR3 is TGTGCCTGGAGTTACTCGACAGTTGGGACGAATGAGCAGTTCTTC.

The chain employs TRBV9 and TRBJ1-2; 9 positions match TRBD1. With 5 bases clipped from V and 5 bases from J, the junction kept 13 bases outside the gene matches. This CDR3 comprises 16 residues. Germline CDR1 is SGDLS and CDR2 is YYNGEE. The CDR3 DNA is TGTGCCAGCAGACTTATCCGGGACAGGGAACGGTATGGCTACACCTTC. Translated, it gives CASRLIRDRERYGYTF. The whole variable domain, remainder taken from reference TRBV9 and TRBJ1-2, is DSGVTQTPKHLITATGQRVTLRCSPRSGDLSVYWYQQSLDQGLQFLIQYYNGEERAKGNILERFSAQQFPDLHSELNLSSLELGDSALYFCASRLIRDRERYGYTFGSGTRLTVV.

The chain carries TRBV28 and TRBJ1-2; tentative D call: TRBD1 (6 bases). The length of the CDR3 is 13 residues. Germline assignment: CDR1 MDHEN and CDR2 SYDVKM. V was shortened by 7 bases and J by 3 bases, with 12 bases between the two germline ends. CDR3 in DNA: TGTGCCAGCATCCCCGGGACACACTATGGCTACACCTTC. This sequence encodes CASIPGTHYGYTF.